The 17 T cell receptor beta chains listed next were all sequenced from one sample in a study of regulatory T cells in long-lasting Graves disease. Investigators prepared the TCR beta libraries by applying iRepertoire HTBI primers and Arm-PCR of CDR3 regions. One entry per CDR3 protein, called by TCRdb with MiXCR from the multiplex PCR reads. The sample lists about 400,000 distinct CDR3 sequences, about a fifth occurring once. As for time point: persistent/refractory GD, antithyroid drugs over 5 years with positive TRAb. With RNA extracted from PBMCs as input, the TCR library was made. Here the sequenced sample was peripheral blood mononuclear cells (PBMCs), taken when the disease was refractory, from a patient treated with antithyroid drugs. These receptors all stem from a female donor with Graves disease.

The rearrangement links TRBV5-6 to TRBJ2-3; either TRBD1 or TRBD2 may fit D (7 bases each). The germline CDR1 and CDR2 sequences are SGHDT and YYEEEE. CDR3 size: 18 residues. Deletions cut 0 bases from V and 0 bases from J, with 17 bases between. CDR3 nucleotide sequence: TGTGCCAGCAGCTTGGTGGGACAGCGGGAAACTAGCACAGATACGCAGTATTTT. Protein product: CASSLVGQRETSTDTQYF.

The genes are TRBV12-3 or TRBV12-4 and TRBJ2-7; 11 nucleotides align to TRBD2. V dropped 6 bases and J dropped 2; count of bases not matched to a gene: 6. The CDR3 contains 15 residues. CDR3 in amino acids: CASSVTSGGTYEQYF. The CDR3 DNA reads as TGTGCCAGCAGCGTTACTAGCGGGGGTACCTACGAGCAGTACTTC.

This clonotype occurred a few times. The genes are TRBV5-1 and TRBJ2-2; the D gene is possibly TRBD1 (6 bases). Germline CDR1 and CDR2: SGHRS and YFSETQ. The CDR3 runs 15 residues. Trimming cost V 2 bases and J 3 bases, with 11 bases left between them. CDR3 nucleotides: TGCGCCAGCAGCTTCCCGGGACACGACACCGGGGAGCTGTTTTTT. Translated, it gives CASSFPGHDTGELFF.

The genes are TRBV6-4 and TRBJ1-1; D unclear. Trimming took off 4 bases at V and 7 bases at J, with 1 base between the two ends. Germline loops: CDR1 MRHNA, CDR2 SNTAGT. This CDR3 region has 9 residues. The CDR3 is CASSVEAFF. DNA of the CDR3: TGTGCCAGCAGTGTTGAAGCTTTCTTT.

This clonotype appeared a few times. This chain links TRBV19 with TRBJ1-5; no definite D call. Germline V lookup: CDR1 LNHDA, CDR2 SQIVND (reference sequence). This CDR3 spans 15 amino acids. V lost 6 bases and J 10 bases, leaving 22 bases between the germline ends. CDR3 nucleotide sequence: TGTGCCAGTAGCGGCATTAAGGGATCAGCTTCACCCCAGCATTTT. Its protein product is CASSGIKGSASPQHF.

This clonotype was recorded a few times. V usage is TRBV30 and J usage is TRBJ1-6; 8 bases map to TRBD1. Germline CDR1 is GTSNPN and CDR2 is SVGIG (reference sequence). CDR3 length: 13 amino acids. The V segment lost 5 bases and the J segment 8 bases; nucleotides outside the gene matches: 5. CDR3 nucleotides: TGTGCCTGGCGGGGGACAGGTGATTCACCCCTCCACTTT. Its translation is CAWRGTGDSPLHF.

CDR3 amino acids: CASSERGSGELFF. The CDR3 DNA is TGTGCCAGCAGCGAAAGGGGGTCCGGGGAGCTGTTTTTT. The rearrangement links TRBV6-2 or TRBV6-3 to TRBJ2-2, with a weak D call TRBD1 (6 bases). V lost 6 bases to trimming and J lost 6 bases, with 11 bases between them. The CDR3 has 13 residues. CDR1 and CDR2 from the germline V gene are MNHEY and SVGEGT.

To note about this clonotype: A clone one base away is much larger, so this may be a read error. The conserved final phenylalanine or tryptophan is absent from the CDR3, which likely points to a read error. The V gene is TRBV28, the J gene TRBJ2-7, with 9 bases matching TRBD1. The CDR3 has 14 amino acids. The V and J ends lost 2 bases and 5 bases, in that order; junction bases with no gene match: 4. Per germline, CDR1 MDHEN and CDR2 SYDVKM. CDR3 loop: CASSLGTGRHEQYL. CDR3 bases: TGTGCCAGCAGTTTAGGGACAGGGCGACACGAGCAGTACCTC.

The chain combines TRBV4-3 with TRBJ2-7; D may correspond to TRBD1 or TRBD2 (5 bases each). The V end lost 0 bases, the J end lost 3 bases, and 9 bases lay between the germline ends. Germline V gene sequence: CDR1 LGHNA, CDR2 YSLEER. This CDR3 is 14 amino acids long. The CDR3 bases are TGCGCCAGCAGCCAAGAGGGGGAAGTCTACGAGCAGTACTTC. It translates to CASSQEGEVYEQYF.

This clonotype was observed at least ten times. The chain joins TRBV6-2 or TRBV6-3 to TRBJ2-7; D uncertain. The CDR3 sequence is 15 residues long. The germline V and J ends were trimmed by 5 bases and 5 bases, with 19 bases remaining between them. CDR1 and CDR2 (germline): MNHEY, SVGEGT. CDR3 nucleotides: TGTGCCAGCAGTGCCACGGGCCTTCTCTCTGACGAGCAGTACTTC. It encodes CASSATGLLSDEQYF.

In this sample, this clonotype turned up many times. The chain recombines TRBV10-3 with TRBJ1-4; 10 bases are shared with TRBD1. The V segment lost 3 bases and the J segment 7 bases; nucleotides outside the gene matches: 5. Germline values: CDR1 ENHRY, CDR2 SYGVKD. The CDR3 contains 15 residues. The CDR3 nucleotides read TGTGCCATCAGTGAAGACAGGGGGCGTTCTGAAAAACTGTTTTTT. Protein sequence: CAISEDRGRSEKLFF.

This chain joins TRBV7-2 and TRBJ2-3; D uncertain. The germline V and J ends were trimmed by 4 bases and 0 bases, with 14 bases remaining between them. The germline V gene has CDR1 SGHTA and CDR2 FQGNSA. The CDR3 is 16 residues long. CDR3 in amino acids: CASSSKGGPSTDTQYF. As DNA, the CDR3 is TGTGCCAGCAGCTCCAAGGGCGGACCTAGCACAGATACGCAGTATTTT. The full variable domain, completed using reference TRBV7-2 and TRBJ2-3, is GAGVSQSPSNKVTEKGKDVELRCDPISGHTALYWYRQSLGQGLEFLIYFQGNSAPDKSGLPSDRFSAERTGGSVSTLTIQRTQQEDSAVYLCASSSKGGPSTDTQYFGPGTRLTVL.

The rearrangement uses TRBV5-1 and TRBJ2-2; TRBD2 might be the D (6 bases). CDR3 length equals 15 residues. Per the germline V gene, CDR1 is SGHRS and CDR2 is YFSETQ. Trimming removed 4 bases from V and 7 bases from J, with 17 bases in between. CDR3 in DNA: TGCGCCAGCAGCCCGTCGGGACTTCTGGGCGGGGAGCTGTTTTTT. Amino acid sequence: CASSPSGLLGGELFF.

The rearrangement joins TRBV28 to TRBJ2-1; perhaps TRBD2 as D (6 bases). Trimming took 2 bases from V and 9 from J, leaving 17 bases between them. The CDR3 is 15 amino acids. Germline loops: CDR1 MDHEN, CDR2 SYDVKM. The CDR3, as DNA: TGTGCCAGCAGTTTAAGCGAAATACCCGGGGGTGAGCAGTTCTTC. Translated, it gives CASSLSEIPGGEQFF.

In its sample, this clonotype was seen many times. The chain uses TRBV20-1 and TRBJ2-7, with a possible D match to TRBD1 (5 bases). Trimming removed 3 bases at V and 6 bases at J, with 15 bases between. The CDR3 runs 13 residues. Germline V gene sequence: CDR1 DFQATT, CDR2 SNEGSKA (reference sequence). The CDR3 sequence: CSASLQGGFEQYF. The CDR3 DNA follows: TGCAGTGCTAGTCTGCAGGGTGGTTTCGAGCAGTACTTC.

This clonotype has at least ten counts. The chain recombines TRBV27 with TRBJ1-6; D is possibly TRBD1 (6 bases). The CDR3 loop spans 14 amino acids. V lost 6 bases, J lost 8 bases, and 14 bases lay in between. In germline, CDR1 is MNHEY, CDR2 SMNVEV (reference sequence). This chain's CDR3 is CASRQGLIYSPLHF. CDR3 DNA: TGTGCCAGCAGACAGGGTTTGATCTATTCACCCCTCCACTTT.

In this sample, this clonotype turned up many times. CDR3 protein: CSASRGVLGNTEAFF. CDR3 nucleotides: TGCAGTGCTAGTCGTGGGGTTTTGGGCAACACTGAAGCTTTCTTT. The chain couples TRBV20-1 to TRBJ1-1; D uncertain. Trimming shortened V by 3 bases and J by 2 bases, and 16 bases separated the two germline ends. The CDR3 is 15 residues long. Germline loops: CDR1 DFQATT, CDR2 SNEGSKA (reference sequence).